This T cell receptor (beta chain) was documented in a study of cytomegalovirus exposure and HLA in healthy donors. In the PCR, 60 Vbeta and 13 Jbeta primers were used. Sequencing used immunoSEQ multiplex PCR; TCRdb keeps in-frame clones, though not all of them. The sample includes 210,000 or so clones, 87% of them seen just once. The receptor was derived from a man under 40 in good health and CMV-seronegative. Sequencing used PBMCs.

The CDR3 spells CASSVRGDVSGNTIYF. In nucleotides, the CDR3 is TGTGCCAGCAGCGTCCGCGGGGACGTCTCTGGAAACACCATATATTTT. The gene calls are TRBV9 and TRBJ1-3, with TRBD1 as a possible D gene (5 bases). The CDR3 spans 16 residues. V lost 2 bases to trimming and J lost 0 bases, with 12 bases between them. From germline, CDR1 is SGDLS and CDR2 YYNGEE.